The 21 T cell receptor beta chains below all came from one sample that was sequenced in a study of cytomegalovirus exposure and HLA in healthy donors. PCR was performed using 60 Vbeta and 13 Jbeta primers. The repertoire was sequenced with immunoSEQ multiplex PCR; TCRdb's copy has only in-frame clones and lacks some. The sample holds under 200,000 clones, about four fifths seen once. Sequencing was done on a sample of PBMCs. The origin of the receptors is a woman in her late teens or twenties in good health and CMV-seronegative.

The chain's CDR3 is CAWRKVASTGELFF. DNA of the CDR3: TGTGCCTGGAGAAAGGTAGCTAGCACCGGGGAGCTGTTTTTT. The V call is TRBV30, the J call TRBJ2-2, with D unclear. V was cut by 3 bases and J by 4 bases, with 12 bases left in between. Germline lookup yields CDR1 GTSNPN and CDR2 SVGIG (reference sequence). CDR3 length: 14 residues.

The CDR3 coding sequence is TGTGCCAGCAGCGTAGTCGGGACAGGGCGTTCCGGGGAGCTGTTTTTT. Translating gives CASSVVGTGRSGELFF. The chain has TRBV9 and TRBJ2-2; TRBD1 agrees at 9 bases. This CDR3 is 16 amino acids long. Germline V gives CDR1 SGDLS, CDR2 YYNGEE. The V and J ends lost 0 bases and 6 bases, in that order; junction bases with no gene match: 6.

The chain links TRBV2 to TRBJ2-2; 8 nucleotides align to TRBD2. V shed 11 bases and J 4 bases; nucleotides not matched to a gene: 12. Germline CDR1 SNHLY, CDR2 FYNNEI. The CDR3 is made up of 15 amino acids. The CDR3, as DNA: TGTGCCGGTTCCGGAGCGGGAGAGTTCACCGGGGAGCTGTTTTTT. Translation gives CAGSGAGEFTGELFF. The full variable domain, with the rest looked up from reference TRBV2 and TRBJ2-2, is EPEVTQTPSHQVTQMGQEVILRCVPISNHLYFYWYRQILGQKVEFLVSFYNNEISEKSEIFDDQFSVERPDGSNFTLKIRSTKLEDSAMYFCAGSGAGEFTGELFFGEGSRLTVL.

The chain couples TRBV29-1 to TRBJ1-3, with D maybe TRBD1 (5 bases). V lost 6 bases to trimming and J lost 0 bases, with 12 bases between them. The V gene's germline CDR1 is SQVTM and CDR2 ANQGSEA. This CDR3 contains 14 residues. The CDR3 is CSVAGVYSGNTIYF. CDR3 bases: TGCAGCGTAGCGGGGGTCTACTCTGGAAACACCATATATTTT.

This rearrangement joins TRBV15 to TRBJ2-7, with 8 bases identical to TRBD2. Losses at the gene ends were 5 bases for V and 6 bases for J; bases not matched to a gene: 6. CDR1 is LNHNV, CDR2 YYDKDF, per germline (reference sequence). The CDR3 sequence is 13 residues long. CDR3 in amino acids: CATSWGLESEQYF. The CDR3 DNA reads TGTGCCACCAGCTGGGGACTAGAATCCGAGCAGTACTTC.

The J gene is TRBJ2-3, the V gene TRBV9, with D unclear. The CDR3 loop spans 13 amino acids. Trimming cost V 4 bases and J 2 bases, with 8 bases left between them. Germline-derived CDR1 and CDR2 are SGDLS and YYNGEE. The CDR3 coding sequence is TGTGCCAGCAGCTCGTCCTTCACAGATACGCAGTATTTT. This translates into CASSSSFTDTQYF.

Comments on this clone: A junction end diverges from the germline sequence, so it may reflect a read error. This chain links TRBV4-3 with TRBJ1-2, with a weak D call TRBD1 (6 bases). In germline, CDR1 is LGHNA, CDR2 YSLEER. The CDR3 totals 16 residues. CDR3 protein: CASSQAGQSDNYGYTF. CDR3 sequence (DNA): TGCGCCAGCAGTCAAGCCGGACAGAGTGATAACTATGGCTACACCTTC.

The chain couples TRBV5-4 to TRBJ1-3, with D perhaps matching TRBD1 (6 bases). Deletions cut 2 bases from V and 2 bases from J, with 14 bases between. Germline V gives CDR1 SGHNT, CDR2 YYREEE (reference sequence). The CDR3 runs to 16 residues. The CDR3 sequence is CASSLVQGGPGNTIYF. DNA for the CDR3: TGTGCCAGCAGCTTAGTACAGGGAGGGCCTGGAAACACCATATATTTT.

In its sample, this clone was seen a few times. V gene TRBV27 combines with J gene TRBJ2-1; TRBD1 matches at 9 bases. This CDR3 region has 15 residues. Germline V gene sequence: CDR1 MNHEY, CDR2 SMNVEV (reference sequence). V was clipped by 7 bases and J by 9 bases; unmatched bases: 13. In DNA, the CDR3 is TGTGCCAGCACCGGGGACAGGGAATTTGAGGGTGAGCAGTTCTTC. Its translation: CASTGDREFEGEQFF.

This clone has just a few counts. This chain joins TRBV7-9 and TRBJ1-1; the D is unclear. Germline CDR1 and CDR2: SEHNR and FQNEAQ (reference sequence). The CDR3 sequence is 13 residues long. V was trimmed by 2 bases and J by 1 base, leaving 5 bases between them. CDR3 DNA sequence: TGTGCCAGCAGCTTACCAGGGAACACTGAAGCTTTCTTT. Translated, it gives CASSLPGNTEAFF.

The V and J genes are TRBV6-1 and TRBJ2-3; 9 bases are shared with TRBD1. The CDR3 has 15 amino acids. V lost 5 bases to trimming and J lost 4 bases; unmatched junction nucleotides: 7. CDR1 and CDR2 from the germline V gene are MNHNS and SASEGT. CDR3 nucleotides: TGTGCCAGCAGTACCCAGACAGGGGGGGCAGATACGCAGTATTTT. It yields the protein CASSTQTGGADTQYF.

This clone is a singleton in its sample. V is TRBV6-1 and J is TRBJ1-2; D is perhaps TRBD1 (5 bases). The germline V and J ends were trimmed by 1 base and 2 bases, with 8 bases remaining between them. Germline V lookup: CDR1 MNHNS, CDR2 SASEGT. CDR3 length equals 14 residues. CDR3 residues: CASSEGRGNYGYTF. The DNA for the CDR3 is TGTGCCAGCAGTGAAGGTCGGGGGAACTATGGCTACACCTTC.

The rearrangement links TRBV28 to TRBJ1-2; 9 positions match TRBD1. The germline V gene has CDR1 MDHEN and CDR2 SYDVKM. J lost 3 bases, V lost 5 bases, and 10 bases had no gene match. The length of the CDR3 is 16 residues. CDR3 coding DNA: TGTGCCAGCAGTCCCAGGGACAGGGAAGGCTACTATGGCTACACCTTC. Translating it yields CASSPRDREGYYGYTF.

This chain connects TRBV9 to TRBJ1-2; D might be TRBD1 (5 bases). This CDR3 comprises 15 residues. The V end lost 0 bases, the J end lost 4 bases, and 13 bases lay between the germline ends. Germline V lookup: CDR1 SGDLS, CDR2 YYNGEE. The CDR3 reads CASSVGGGDPYGYTF. CDR3 in DNA: TGTGCCAGCAGCGTAGGAGGAGGGGACCCCTATGGCTACACCTTC. Full variable domain (outside the CDR3, taken from reference TRBV9 and TRBJ1-2): DSGVTQTPKHLITATGQRVTLRCSPRSGDLSVYWYQQSLDQGLQFLIQYYNGEERAKGNILERFSAQQFPDLHSELNLSSLELGDSALYFCASSVGGGDPYGYTFGSGTRLTVV.

The chain combines TRBV5-8 with TRBJ2-7; 9 bases match TRBD1. Trimming removed 3 bases from V and 2 bases from J; junction bases left unmatched: 12. Looked up from germline, CDR1 is SGHTS and CDR2 is YDEGEE. The CDR3 sequence is 17 residues long. CDR3 protein: CASSYYPGTGSPYEQYV. The CDR3 DNA reads as TGTGCCAGCAGCTACTACCCCGGGACAGGGAGCCCCTACGAGCAGTACGTC.

The chain joins TRBV28 to TRBJ2-1, with 8 bases aligning to TRBD2. Per germline, CDR1 MDHEN and CDR2 SYDVKM. The CDR3 is 16 residues long. V gave up 3 bases and J gave up 7 bases; unmatched junction bases: 11. The chain's CDR3 is CASSLPTSGRSNEQFF. The CDR3, as DNA: TGTGCCAGCAGTTTGCCGACCAGCGGGAGAAGTAATGAGCAGTTCTTC.

The rearrangement uses TRBV7-9 and TRBJ2-3; 14 bases match TRBD2. The CDR3 totals 16 residues. CDR1 and CDR2 (germline): SEHNR, FQNEAQ (reference sequence). With V trimmed by 5 bases and J by 6 bases, 7 bases remained unmatched. The CDR3 DNA is TGTGCCAGCAGCCTATCGGGACTAGCGGGAGTCGATACGCAGTATTTT. The encoded protein is CASSLSGLAGVDTQYF.

The chain couples TRBV4-2 to TRBJ2-7; D gene uncertain. Trimming shortened V by 4 bases and J by 0 bases, and 16 bases separated the two germline ends. The CDR3 has 16 amino acids. CDR1 is LGHNA and CDR2 is YNFKEQ in the germline V gene. The CDR3 here is CASSPRGAERSYEQYF. The CDR3 coding sequence is TGTGCCAGCAGCCCCCGTGGTGCGGAGCGCTCCTACGAGCAGTACTTC.

V is TRBV5-1 and J is TRBJ2-3, with a possible D match to TRBD2 (5 bases). This CDR3 contains 11 residues. V was shortened by 6 bases and J by 4 bases, with 6 bases between the two germline ends. In germline, CDR1 is SGHRS, CDR2 YFSETQ. CDR3 region: CASTDSDTQYF. As DNA, the CDR3 is TGCGCCAGCACGGACTCAGATACGCAGTATTTT.

This rearrangement joins TRBV19 to TRBJ1-1; D remains unclear. The CDR3 loop spans 14 amino acids. Trimming stripped 7 bases from V and 0 bases from J, with 12 bases between. The germline CDR1 and CDR2 sequences are LNHDA and SQIVND (reference sequence). The CDR3 reads CASKVWRMNTEAFF. The CDR3 bases are TGTGCCAGTAAGGTTTGGAGGATGAACACTGAAGCTTTCTTT.

This clone was seen more than once but under ten times. CDR3 sequence: CASSNRDSEVHEQYV. In nucleotides, the CDR3 is TGTGCCAGCAGCAACCGGGACAGTGAAGTCCACGAGCAGTACGTC. The rearrangement uses TRBV21-1 and TRBJ2-7; TRBD1 is the table's D call, not checked against the DNA. TRBV21-1 is classified as a pseudogene. This CDR3 is 15 amino acids long.